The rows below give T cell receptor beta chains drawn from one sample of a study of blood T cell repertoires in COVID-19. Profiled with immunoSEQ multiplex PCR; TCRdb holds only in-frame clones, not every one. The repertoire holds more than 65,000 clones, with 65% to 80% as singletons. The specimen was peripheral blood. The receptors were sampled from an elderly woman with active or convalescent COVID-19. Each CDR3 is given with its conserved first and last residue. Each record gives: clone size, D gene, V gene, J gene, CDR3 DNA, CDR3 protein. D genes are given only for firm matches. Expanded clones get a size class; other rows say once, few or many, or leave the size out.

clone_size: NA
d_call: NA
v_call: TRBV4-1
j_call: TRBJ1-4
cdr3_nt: TGCGCCAGCAGCCAAGTTGTATCCGACAGCCGGGAAAAACTGTTTTTT
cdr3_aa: CASSQVVSDSREKLFF

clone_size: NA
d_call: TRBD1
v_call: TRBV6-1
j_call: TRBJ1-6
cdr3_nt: TGTGCCAGCAGTGATTACAGGGGGGGTTTGGCACCCCTCCACTTT
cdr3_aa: CASSDYRGGLAPLHF

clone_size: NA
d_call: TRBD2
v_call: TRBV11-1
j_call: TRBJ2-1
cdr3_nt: TGTGCCAGCGAAAGCGGGGGGGCGGTCAATGAGCAGTTCTTC
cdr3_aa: CASESGGAVNEQFF

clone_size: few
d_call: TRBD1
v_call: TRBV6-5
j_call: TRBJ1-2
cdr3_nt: TGTGCCAGCAGCCCGGGACAGGGGGCTGGTTATGGCTACACCTTC
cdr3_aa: CASSPGQGAGYGYTF

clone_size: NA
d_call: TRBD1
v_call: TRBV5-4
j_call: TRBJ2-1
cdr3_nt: TGTGCCAGCAGCTTTGACCCGACAGGGGAAAATGAGCAGTTCTTC
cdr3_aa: CASSFDPTGENEQFF

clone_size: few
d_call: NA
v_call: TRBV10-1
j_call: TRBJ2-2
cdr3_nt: TGCGCCAGCAGTGGAGTGGCAGGCATTAACACCGGGGAGCTGTTTTTT
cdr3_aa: CASSGVAGINTGELFF

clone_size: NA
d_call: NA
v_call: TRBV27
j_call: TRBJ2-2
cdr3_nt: TGTGCCAGCAGTTTTCAGTATACCGGGGAGCTGTTTTTT
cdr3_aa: CASSFQYTGELFF

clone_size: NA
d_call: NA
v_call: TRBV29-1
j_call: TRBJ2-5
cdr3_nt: TGCAGCGTTGACAGGGCCCAAGAGACCCAGTACTTC
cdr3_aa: CSVDRAQETQYF

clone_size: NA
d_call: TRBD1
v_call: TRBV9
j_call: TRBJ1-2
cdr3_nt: TGTGCCAGCAGCGTAGGGTCAGGGGGGAGAGGCTACACCTTC
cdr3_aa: CASSVGSGGRGYTF

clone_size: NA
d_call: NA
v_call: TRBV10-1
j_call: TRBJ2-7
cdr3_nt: TGCGCCAGCAGGAACAGTCTTAAAAAAAACTACGAGCAGTACTTC
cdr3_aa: CASRNSLKKNYEQYF

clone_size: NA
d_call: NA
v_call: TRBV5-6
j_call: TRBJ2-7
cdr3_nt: TGTGCCAGCAGACAAACGGGACACTTCAGCTACGAGCAGTACTTC
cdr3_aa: CASRQTGHFSYEQYF

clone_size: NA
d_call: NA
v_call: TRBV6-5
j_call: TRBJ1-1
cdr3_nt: TGTGCCAGCAGCCTCCTAGACAGTGAATCTGAAGCTTTCTTT
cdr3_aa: CASSLLDSESEAFF

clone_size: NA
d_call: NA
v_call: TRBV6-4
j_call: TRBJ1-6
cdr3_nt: TGTGCCAGCAGTGTAGCGGGCGGGAATTCACCCCTCCACTTT
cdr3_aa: CASSVAGGNSPLHF

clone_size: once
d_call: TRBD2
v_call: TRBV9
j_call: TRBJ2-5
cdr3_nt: TGTGCCAGCAGCGTCGCCCCCGGGGCTAGCGGGTTAGGACGGGGAGAGACCCAGTACTTC
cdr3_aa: CASSVAPGASGLGRGETQYF

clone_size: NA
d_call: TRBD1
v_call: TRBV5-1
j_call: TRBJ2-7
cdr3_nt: TGCGCCAGCAGGTCCGGGACAGGGGATCTGAAGCAGTACTTC
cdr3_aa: CASRSGTGDLKQYF

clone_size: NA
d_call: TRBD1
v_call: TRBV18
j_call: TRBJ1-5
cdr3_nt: TGTGCCAGCTCTCGGGACAGGGGTTATCAGCCCCAGCATTTT
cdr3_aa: CASSRDRGYQPQHF

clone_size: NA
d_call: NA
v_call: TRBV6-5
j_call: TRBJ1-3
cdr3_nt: TGTGCCAGCTGGGAGCGGCTCTCTGGAAACACCATATATTTT
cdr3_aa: CASWERLSGNTIYF

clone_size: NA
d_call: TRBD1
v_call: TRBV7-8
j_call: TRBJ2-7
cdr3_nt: TGTGCCAGCAACCTCCCGGGACAGGGCCGTCGCGAGCAGTACTTC
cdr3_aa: CASNLPGQGRREQYF

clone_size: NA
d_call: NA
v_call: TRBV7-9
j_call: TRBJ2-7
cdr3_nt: TGTGCCAGCAGCATCAACTACGAGCAGTACTTC
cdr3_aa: CASSINYEQYF

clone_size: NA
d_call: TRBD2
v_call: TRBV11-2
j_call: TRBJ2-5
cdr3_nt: TGTGCCAGCAGCTTAGGACTAGCGGGGGGGCAAGAGACCCAGTACTTC
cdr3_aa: CASSLGLAGGQETQYF

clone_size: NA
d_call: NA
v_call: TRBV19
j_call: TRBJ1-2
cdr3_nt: TGTGCCAGTAGTCAAGGGACATACCTGAATTATGGCTACACCTTC
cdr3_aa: CASSQGTYLNYGYTF

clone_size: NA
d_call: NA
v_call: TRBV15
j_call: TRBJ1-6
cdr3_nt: TGTGCCACCAGCAGAGGTAGGGGGTCACCCCTCCACTTT
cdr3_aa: CATSRGRGSPLHF

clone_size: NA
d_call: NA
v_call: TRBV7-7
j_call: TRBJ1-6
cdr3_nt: TGTGCTAGCAGGCAAGACAGGAATTCACCCCTCCACTTT
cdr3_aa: CASRQDRNSPLHF

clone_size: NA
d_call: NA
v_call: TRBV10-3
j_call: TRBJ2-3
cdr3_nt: TGTGCCATCGGGCGGGGCAATACGCAGTATTTT
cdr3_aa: CAIGRGNTQYF

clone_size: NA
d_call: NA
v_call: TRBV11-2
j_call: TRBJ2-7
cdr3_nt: TGTGCCAGCAGCTTAGTTGGGTCAAGGGGGGAGCAGTACTTC
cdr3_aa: CASSLVGSRGEQYF

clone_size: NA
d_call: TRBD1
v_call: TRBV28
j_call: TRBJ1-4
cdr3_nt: TGTGCCATTTCGACAGGGGAGGGAGAAAAACTGTTTTTT
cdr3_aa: CAISTGEGEKLFF

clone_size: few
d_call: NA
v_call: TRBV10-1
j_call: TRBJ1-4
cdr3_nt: TGCGCCAGCAGCCCCCCGGGCCATCGGGGTAATGAAAAACTGTTTTTT
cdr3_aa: CASSPPGHRGNEKLFF

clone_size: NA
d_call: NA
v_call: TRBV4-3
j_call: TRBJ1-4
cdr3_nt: TGCGCCAGCAGCCAAGAGTACGGGAGGGAAAAACTGTTTTTT
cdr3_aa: CASSQEYGREKLFF

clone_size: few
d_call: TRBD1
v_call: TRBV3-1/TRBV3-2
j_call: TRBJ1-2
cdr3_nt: TGTGCCAGCAGCCAAGGGGACAGGGGCGGCTACACCTTC
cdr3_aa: CASSQGDRGGYTF

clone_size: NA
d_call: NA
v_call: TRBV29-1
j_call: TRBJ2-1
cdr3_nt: TGCAGCGTTGAAGATGCGGACAATGAGCAGTTCTTC
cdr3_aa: CSVEDADNEQFF

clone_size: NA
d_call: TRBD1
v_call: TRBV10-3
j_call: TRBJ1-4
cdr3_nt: TGTGCCATCAGTGAGTACGACGGCAGGGGGGTTGAAAAACTGTTTTTT
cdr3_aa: CAISEYDGRGVEKLFF

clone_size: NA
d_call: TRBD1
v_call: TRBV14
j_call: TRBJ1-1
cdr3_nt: TGTGCCAGCAGCCGGCGGGACAGAGGATGGGGCACTGAAGCTTTCTTT
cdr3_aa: CASSRRDRGWGTEAFF

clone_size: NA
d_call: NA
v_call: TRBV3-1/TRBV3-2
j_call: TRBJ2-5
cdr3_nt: TGTGCCAGCAGCCAGGGCCGTCAAGAGACCCAGTACTTC
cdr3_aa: CASSQGRQETQYF

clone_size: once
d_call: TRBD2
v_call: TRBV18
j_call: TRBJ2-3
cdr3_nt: TGTGCCAGCACACGGAGCGGGGCGAGCACAGATACGCAGTATTTT
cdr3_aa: CASTRSGASTDTQYF

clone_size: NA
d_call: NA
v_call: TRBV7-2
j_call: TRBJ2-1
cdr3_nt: TGTGCCAGCAGCTTAGAATCGGGGAATCCCTACAATGAGCAGTTCTTC
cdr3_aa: CASSLESGNPYNEQFF

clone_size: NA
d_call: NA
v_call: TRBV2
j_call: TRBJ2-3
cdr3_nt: TGTGCCAGCAGTTCCTCCGGGGATACGCAGTATTTT
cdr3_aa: CASSSSGDTQYF